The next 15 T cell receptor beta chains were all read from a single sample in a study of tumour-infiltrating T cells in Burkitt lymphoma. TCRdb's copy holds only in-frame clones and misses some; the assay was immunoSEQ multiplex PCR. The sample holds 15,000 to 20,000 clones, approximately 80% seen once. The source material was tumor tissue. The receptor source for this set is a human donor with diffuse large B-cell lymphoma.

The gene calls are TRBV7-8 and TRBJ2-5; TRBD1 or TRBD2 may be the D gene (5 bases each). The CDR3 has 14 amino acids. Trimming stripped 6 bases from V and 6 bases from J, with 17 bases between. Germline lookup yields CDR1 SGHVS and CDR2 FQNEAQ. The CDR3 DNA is TGTGCCAGCAGTCAAACGGGACCGCGGCAGACCCAGTACTTC. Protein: CASSQTGPRQTQYF.

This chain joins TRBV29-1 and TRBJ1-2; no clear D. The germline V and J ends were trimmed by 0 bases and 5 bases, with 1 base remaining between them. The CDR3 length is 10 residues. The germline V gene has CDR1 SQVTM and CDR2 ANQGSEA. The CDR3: CSVEEYGYTF. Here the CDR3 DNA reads TGCAGCGTTGAAGAATATGGCTACACCTTC.

Here the CDR3 DNA reads TGTGCCAGCAGTGCGTACAGGGGGCTCGACAATGAGCAGTTCTTC. Its protein is CASSAYRGLDNEQFF. The chain recombines TRBV2 with TRBJ2-1; the match to TRBD1 covers 9 bases. Trimming at V came to 4 bases and at J to 5 bases, leaving 6 bases not matched to a gene. CDR3 length equals 15 residues. CDR1 is SNHLY, CDR2 FYNNEI, per germline.

CDR3 sequence reads: CASTLSDTGELFF. In DNA form, the CDR3 reads TGTGCCAGCACCCTTTCGGACACCGGGGAGCTGTTTTTT. This chain uses TRBV9 with TRBJ2-2; D is unresolved. The CDR3 is 13 residues long. The ends were cut back, 6 bases at V and 3 bases at J, with 9 bases in the middle. The germline gives CDR1 SGDLS, CDR2 YYNGEE.

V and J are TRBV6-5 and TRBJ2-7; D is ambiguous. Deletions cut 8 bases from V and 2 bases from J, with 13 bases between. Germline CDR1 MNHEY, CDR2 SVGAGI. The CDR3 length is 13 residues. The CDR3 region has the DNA TGTGCCAGCGGCCGGACGGAAGCCTACGAGCAGTACTTC. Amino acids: CASGRTEAYEQYF.

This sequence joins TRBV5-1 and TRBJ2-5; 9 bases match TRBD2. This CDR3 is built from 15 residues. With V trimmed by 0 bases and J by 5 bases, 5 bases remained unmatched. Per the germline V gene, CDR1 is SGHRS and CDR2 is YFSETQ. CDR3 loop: CASSLGLAGSETQYF. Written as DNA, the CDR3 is TGCGCCAGCAGCTTGGGGCTAGCGGGATCTGAGACCCAGTACTTC.

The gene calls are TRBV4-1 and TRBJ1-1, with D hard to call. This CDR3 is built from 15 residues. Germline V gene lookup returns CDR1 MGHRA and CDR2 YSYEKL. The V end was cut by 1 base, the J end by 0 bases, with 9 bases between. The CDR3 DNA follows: TGCGCCAGCAGCCAAGGTCCGGCCCTGAACACTGAAGCTTTCTTT. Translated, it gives CASSQGPALNTEAFF.

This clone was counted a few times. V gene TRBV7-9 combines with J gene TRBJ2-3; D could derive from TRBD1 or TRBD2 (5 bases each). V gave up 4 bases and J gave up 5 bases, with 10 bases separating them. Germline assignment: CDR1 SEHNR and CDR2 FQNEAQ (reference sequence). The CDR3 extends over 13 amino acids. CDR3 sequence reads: CASSYGAKDTQYF. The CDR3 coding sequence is TGTGCCAGCAGCTACGGGGCGAAAGATACGCAGTATTTT.

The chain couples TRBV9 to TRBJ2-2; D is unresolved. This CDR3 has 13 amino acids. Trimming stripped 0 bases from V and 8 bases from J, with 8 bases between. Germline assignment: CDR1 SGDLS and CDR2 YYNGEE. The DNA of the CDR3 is TGTGCCAGCAGCGTAGGGTTGGTGGGGGAGCTGTTTTTT. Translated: CASSVGLVGELFF.

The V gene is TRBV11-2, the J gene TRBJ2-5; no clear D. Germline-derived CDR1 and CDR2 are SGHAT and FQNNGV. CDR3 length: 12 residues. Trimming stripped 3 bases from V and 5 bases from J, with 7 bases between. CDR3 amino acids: CASSFQRETQYF. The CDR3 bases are TGTGCCAGCAGCTTCCAACGGGAGACCCAGTACTTC.

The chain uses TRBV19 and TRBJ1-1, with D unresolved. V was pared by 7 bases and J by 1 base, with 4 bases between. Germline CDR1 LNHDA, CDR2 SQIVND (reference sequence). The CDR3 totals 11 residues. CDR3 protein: CASTRNTEAFF. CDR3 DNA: TGTGCCAGTACTAGGAACACTGAAGCTTTCTTT.

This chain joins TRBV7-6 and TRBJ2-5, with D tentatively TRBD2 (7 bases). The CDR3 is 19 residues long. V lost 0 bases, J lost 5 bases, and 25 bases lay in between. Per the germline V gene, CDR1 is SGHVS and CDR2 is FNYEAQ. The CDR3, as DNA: TGTGCCAGCAGCTTAGCGTTACTTACCGCCGGGGGGCCAAAGGAGACCCAGTACTTC. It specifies CASSLALLTAGGPKETQYF. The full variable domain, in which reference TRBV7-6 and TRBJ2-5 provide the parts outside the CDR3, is GAGVSQSPRYKVTKRGQDVALRCDPISGHVSLYWYRQALGQGPEFLTYFNYEAQQDKSGLPNDRFSAERPEGSISTLTIQRTEQRDSAMYRCASSLALLTAGGPKETQYFGPGTRLLVL.

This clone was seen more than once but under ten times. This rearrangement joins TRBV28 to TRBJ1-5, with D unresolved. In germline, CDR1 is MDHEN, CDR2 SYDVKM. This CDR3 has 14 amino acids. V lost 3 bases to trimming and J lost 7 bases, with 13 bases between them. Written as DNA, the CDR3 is TGTGCCAGCAGTTTTCGAAGATCGCAACAGCCCCAGCATTTT. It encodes CASSFRRSQQPQHF. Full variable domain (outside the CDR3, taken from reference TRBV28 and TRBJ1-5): DVKVTQSSRYLVKRTGEKVFLECVQDMDHENMFWYRQDPGLGLRLIYFSYDVKMKEKGDIPEGYSVSREKKERFSLILESASTNQTSMYLCASSFRRSQQPQHFGDGTRLSIL.

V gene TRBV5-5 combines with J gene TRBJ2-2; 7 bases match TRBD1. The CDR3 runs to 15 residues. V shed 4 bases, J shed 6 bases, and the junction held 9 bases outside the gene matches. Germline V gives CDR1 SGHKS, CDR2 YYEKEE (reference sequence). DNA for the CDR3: TGTGCCAGCAGCCCCGGGACAGAGCTCGCCGGGGAGCTGTTTTTT. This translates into CASSPGTELAGELFF.

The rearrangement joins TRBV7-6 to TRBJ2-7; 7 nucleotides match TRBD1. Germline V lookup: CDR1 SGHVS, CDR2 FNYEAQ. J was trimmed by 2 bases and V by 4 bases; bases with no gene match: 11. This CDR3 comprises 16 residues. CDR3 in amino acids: CASSSGPPGQTYEQYF. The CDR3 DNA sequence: TGTGCCAGCAGCTCCGGACCACCGGGACAGACCTACGAGCAGTACTTC.